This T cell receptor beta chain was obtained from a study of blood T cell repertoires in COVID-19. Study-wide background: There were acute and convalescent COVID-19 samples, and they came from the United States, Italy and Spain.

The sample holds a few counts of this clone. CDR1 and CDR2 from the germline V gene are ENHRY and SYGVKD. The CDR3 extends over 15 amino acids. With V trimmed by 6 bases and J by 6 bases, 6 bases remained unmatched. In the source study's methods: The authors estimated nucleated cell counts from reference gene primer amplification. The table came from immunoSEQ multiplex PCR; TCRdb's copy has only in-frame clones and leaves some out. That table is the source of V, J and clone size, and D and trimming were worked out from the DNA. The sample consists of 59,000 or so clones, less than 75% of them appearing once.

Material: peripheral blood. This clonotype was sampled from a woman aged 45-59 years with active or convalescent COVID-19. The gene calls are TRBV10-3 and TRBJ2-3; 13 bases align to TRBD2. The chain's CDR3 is CAISGTSGVGDTQYF. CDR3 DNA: TGTGCCATCAGCGGGACTAGCGGGGTTGGGGATACGCAGTATTTT.